A single sample gave rise to the 25 T cell receptor beta chains below, sequenced in a study of blood T cell repertoires in COVID-19. Sequenced by immunoSEQ multiplex PCR; TCRdb stores in-frame clones only, minus some. The sample records a few hundred thousand clones, roughly 84% being singletons. The source material was PBMCs or T cells enriched from blood (not recorded which). All receptors come from a man aged 50 or older who had recovered from COVID-19.

In its sample, this clone was seen many times. This chain connects TRBV9 to TRBJ2-5, with 9 positions matching TRBD2. The CDR3 spans 16 residues. Unmatched junction bases numbered 12, after V lost 4 bases and J lost 5 bases. Germline CDR1 is SGDLS and CDR2 is YYNGEE. The CDR3: CASSPRGSGSYETQYF. The CDR3 region has the DNA TGTGCCAGCAGCCCCCGGGGTAGCGGGAGCTATGAGACCCAGTACTTC. Filled out from reference TRBV9 and TRBJ2-5, the complete variable domain reads DSGVTQTPKHLITATGQRVTLRCSPRSGDLSVYWYQQSLDQGLQFLIQYYNGEERAKGNILERFSAQQFPDLHSELNLSSLELGDSALYFCASSPRGSGSYETQYFGPGTRLLVL.

The chain employs TRBV5-1 and TRBJ2-7, with TRBD1 matching over 7 bases. Germline V gives CDR1 SGHRS, CDR2 YFSETQ. CDR3 length: 13 amino acids. V gave up 6 bases and J gave up 2 bases; unmatched junction bases: 5. The CDR3 sequence: CASKIGTAYEQYF. For the CDR3, the DNA is TGCGCCAGCAAAATAGGGACAGCCTACGAGCAGTACTTC.

This clone was counted ten times or more. The chain uses TRBV6-2 or TRBV6-3 and TRBJ2-1; TRBD2 agrees at 8 bases. The CDR3 has 19 amino acids. The ends lost 0 bases at V and 4 bases at J; junction bases unmatched: 14. CDR1 is MNHEY, CDR2 SVGEGT, per germline. CDR3 sequence reads: CASSYSPGGPRDRYNEQFF. CDR3 coding DNA: TGTGCCAGCAGTTACTCCCCGGGAGGGCCTCGTGATAGATACAATGAGCAGTTCTTC.

The gene calls are TRBV10-3 and TRBJ2-7; TRBD2 might be the D (5 bases). This CDR3 has 15 amino acids. Trimming shortened V by 7 bases and J by 3 bases, and 19 bases separated the two germline ends. The germline gives CDR1 ENHRY, CDR2 SYGVKD. The CDR3 region is CAIKEGLGVLYEQYF. The DNA for the CDR3 is TGTGCCATCAAGGAAGGACTTGGGGTCCTCTACGAGCAGTACTTC.

This clone was counted a single time. J is TRBJ2-3 and V is TRBV29-1; the match to TRBD1 covers 9 bases. V was pared by 7 bases and J by 10 bases, with 6 bases of the junction left unmatched. Germline assignment: CDR1 SQVTM and CDR2 ANQGSEA. The CDR3 covers 11 residues. The CDR3 here is CSAPGQGPQYF. In nucleotides, the CDR3 is TGCAGCGCACCGGGACAGGGTCCGCAGTATTTT.

The J gene is TRBJ2-3, the V gene TRBV7-6; 10 nucleotides agree with TRBD2. There are 17 residues in the CDR3. CDR1 is SGHVS, CDR2 FNYEAQ, per germline. V shed 5 bases and J 1 base; nucleotides not matched to a gene: 9. The CDR3 reads CASSPTSLAGGTDTQYF. CDR3 sequence (DNA): TGTGCCAGCAGCCCTACCTCTCTAGCGGGGGGCACAGATACGCAGTATTTT.

The chain links TRBV4-2 to TRBJ2-7, with 9 bases fitting TRBD1. With V trimmed by 3 bases and J by 4 bases, 7 bases remained unmatched. The germline gives CDR1 LGHNA, CDR2 YNFKEQ. The length of the CDR3 is 15 residues. DNA for the CDR3: TGTGCCAGCAGCCACCCGACAGGGGGTAGGTACGAGCAGTACTTC. Its translation: CASSHPTGGRYEQYF.

This chain links TRBV5-4 with TRBJ1-4; tentatively, D is TRBD1 (5 bases). This CDR3 comprises 16 residues. The ends were cut back, 4 bases at V and 7 bases at J, with 20 bases in the middle. CDR1 SGHNT and CDR2 YYREEE come from the germline V gene (reference sequence). CDR3 amino acids: CASSGGSPVGGEKLFF. CDR3 sequence (DNA): TGTGCCAGCAGCGGAGGCAGCCCTGTGGGGGGTGAAAAACTGTTTTTT.

V is TRBV24-1 and J is TRBJ2-7; TRBD1 aligns across 9 bases. The ends lost 3 bases at V and 4 bases at J; junction bases unmatched: 9. The CDR3 runs to 16 residues. Germline lookup yields CDR1 KGHDR and CDR2 SFDVKD. The CDR3 loop reads CATSDRTGTGRYEQYF. CDR3 DNA sequence: TGTGCCACCAGTGATAGAACCGGGACAGGGAGATACGAGCAGTACTTC.

The chain is built from TRBV5-1 and TRBJ2-3; 7 bases map to TRBD1. The CDR3 extends over 14 amino acids. The V segment lost 4 bases and the J segment 3 bases; nucleotides outside the gene matches: 5. Germline loops: CDR1 SGHRS, CDR2 YFSETQ. The CDR3: CASSDGQATDTQYF. In nucleotides, the CDR3 is TGCGCCAGCAGCGACGGACAGGCAACAGATACGCAGTATTTT.

The chain uses TRBV7-3 and TRBJ2-7; D gene ambiguous. The CDR3 is 13 residues long. CDR1 is SGHTA and CDR2 is FQGTGA in the germline V gene. V lost 5 bases to trimming and J lost 5 bases, with 13 bases between them. This chain's CDR3 is CASSAVPTNEQYF. DNA of the CDR3: TGTGCCAGCAGCGCGGTCCCCACGAACGAGCAGTACTTC.

The chain uses TRBV19 and TRBJ1-1, with D possibly TRBD1 on 6 matching bases. V shed 6 bases and J shed 1 base, with 12 bases lying between them. This CDR3 spans 14 amino acids. Germline CDR1 and CDR2: LNHDA and SQIVND (reference sequence). In nucleotides, the CDR3 is TGTGCCAGTAGGGACCGGACAGAGAACACTGAAGCTTTCTTT. Translation: CASRDRTENTEAFF.

This sequence joins TRBV29-1 and TRBJ2-5, with D possibly TRBD1 on 6 matching bases. The V end lost 4 bases, the J end lost 2 bases, and 11 bases lay between the germline ends. The V gene's germline CDR1 is SQVTM and CDR2 ANQGSEA. The CDR3 extends over 13 amino acids. The CDR3 coding sequence is TGCAGCGTTGCGCCAGGGACACAAGAGACCCAGTACTTC. Translated, it gives CSVAPGTQETQYF.

CDR3 sequence: CASSFQGAGETQYF. The CDR3 DNA sequence: TGTGCCAGCAGTTTCCAGGGGGCTGGGGAGACCCAGTACTTC. The chain is built from TRBV6-6 and TRBJ2-5, with 8 bases lining up with TRBD1. Per the germline V gene, CDR1 is MNHNY and CDR2 is SVGAGI (reference sequence). After removal of 4 bases from V and 5 bases from J, the junction contained 6 bases not matched to a gene. The CDR3 runs 14 residues.

The chain couples TRBV19 to TRBJ1-1; weak D call: TRBD1 (6 bases). The CDR3 runs to 14 residues. Trimming took 6 bases from V and 1 from J, leaving 12 bases between them. Germline lookup yields CDR1 LNHDA and CDR2 SQIVND (reference sequence). CDR3 in DNA: TGTGCCAGTAGAAGGGGGGGTACGAACACTGAAGCTTTCTTT. Translating it yields CASRRGGTNTEAFF. Filled out from reference TRBV19 and TRBJ1-1, the complete variable domain reads DGGITQSPKYLFRKEGQNVTLSCEQNLNHDAMYWYRQDPGQGLRLIYYSQIVNDFQKGDIAEGYSVSREKKESFPLTVTSAQKNPTAFYLCASRRGGTNTEAFFGQGTRLTVV.

The chain links TRBV18 to TRBJ1-2; TRBD1 aligns across 9 bases. CDR1 is KGHSH and CDR2 is LQKENI in the germline V gene. This CDR3 has 15 residues. The trim removed 4 bases at V and 6 bases at J, leaving 9 bases unmatched. The CDR3 sequence: CASSRTTGGEDGYTF. The CDR3 bases are TGTGCCAGCTCACGTACTACAGGGGGCGAGGATGGCTACACCTTC.

The chain links TRBV11-3 to TRBJ1-4; TRBD1 matches 7 bases. Trimming at V came to 5 bases and at J to 7 bases, leaving 10 bases not matched to a gene. Germline V lookup: CDR1 SGHNT, CDR2 YENEEA. CDR3 length: 15 amino acids. The CDR3 spells CASSATGTAVEKLFF. The CDR3 bases are TGTGCCAGCAGCGCAACTGGGACAGCGGTTGAAAAACTGTTTTTT.

V is TRBV7-2 and J is TRBJ2-7, with D possibly being TRBD1 (6 bases). The CDR3 runs 15 residues. Germline V CDR1 and CDR2: SGHTA, FQGNSA. The V gene lost 2 bases and the J gene lost 5 bases, with 16 bases spanning the gap. The CDR3 region is CASSLTAQGWNEQYF. CDR3 coding DNA: TGTGCCAGCAGCTTAACTGCCCAGGGGTGGAACGAGCAGTACTTC.

This clone was seen a single time. J is TRBJ2-5 and V is TRBV10-2; D is perhaps TRBD2 (5 bases). The CDR3 spans 17 residues. V lost 7 bases and J 5 bases, leaving 26 bases between the germline ends. Germline CDR1 WSHSY, CDR2 SAAADI. The CDR3 region is CASTRRSGRTGGETQYF. The CDR3 bases are TGCGCCAGCACCCGTAGGAGCGGACGCACGGGTGGGGAGACCCAGTACTTC.

This clone came up once. V gene TRBV27 combines with J gene TRBJ1-1, with D perhaps TRBD1 (5 bases). The germline gives CDR1 MNHEY, CDR2 SMNVEV (reference sequence). The length of the CDR3 is 13 residues. The V and J ends lost 6 bases and 5 bases respectively, with 13 bases between them. CDR3 coding DNA: TGTGCCAGCAGCCTATCCGGACAAACTGAAGCTTTCTTT. This translates into CASSLSGQTEAFF.

This chain joins TRBV28 and TRBJ2-5, with D perhaps TRBD1 (6 bases). Deletions cut 4 bases from V and 2 bases from J, with 17 bases between. The CDR3 length is 16 residues. CDR1 is MDHEN, CDR2 SYDVKM, per germline. CDR3 protein: CASSSPRGHNQETQYF. The CDR3 nucleotides read TGTGCCAGCAGTTCCCCCCGGGGACACAATCAAGAGACCCAGTACTTC.

This sequence joins TRBV7-9 and TRBJ1-6; TRBD1 is a possible D gene (6 bases). This CDR3 has 18 residues. CDR1 is SEHNR, CDR2 FQNEAQ, per germline (reference sequence). The V and J ends lost 5 bases and 0 bases respectively, with 17 bases between them. Here the CDR3 reads CASSLPPGHSSYNSPLHF. For the CDR3, the DNA is TGTGCCAGCAGCCTACCGCCGGGACACTCCTCCTATAATTCACCCCTCCACTTT.

In its sample, this clone was seen a few times. A read error may produce the germline difference seen at one junction end. The CDR3 reads CASSLEAQYF. In DNA, the CDR3 is TGTGCCAGCAGTTTAGAGGCCCAGTACTTC. The rearrangement links TRBV6-6 to TRBJ2-5; D not resolved. The V gene's germline CDR1 is MNHNY and CDR2 SVGAGI (reference sequence). CDR3 length: 10 residues.

The V and J genes are TRBV19 and TRBJ1-6, with TRBD1 matching 9 bases. This CDR3 is built from 14 residues. CDR1 and CDR2 from the germline V gene are LNHDA and SQIVND (reference sequence). V lost 4 bases, J lost 7 bases, and 2 bases stayed unmatched. CDR3 in amino acids: CASSRTGANSPLHF. The CDR3 region has the DNA TGTGCCAGTAGTAGGACAGGGGCGAATTCACCCCTCCACTTT.

V usage is TRBV7-3 and J usage is TRBJ1-1, with 8 bases identical to TRBD1. Losses at the gene ends were 5 bases for V and 3 bases for J; bases not matched to a gene: 11. The CDR3 contains 16 residues. Germline V lookup: CDR1 SGHTA, CDR2 FQGTGA. The CDR3: CASSAGQGAADTEAFF. CDR3 nucleotide sequence: TGTGCCAGCAGCGCCGGGCAGGGGGCGGCGGACACTGAAGCTTTCTTT.